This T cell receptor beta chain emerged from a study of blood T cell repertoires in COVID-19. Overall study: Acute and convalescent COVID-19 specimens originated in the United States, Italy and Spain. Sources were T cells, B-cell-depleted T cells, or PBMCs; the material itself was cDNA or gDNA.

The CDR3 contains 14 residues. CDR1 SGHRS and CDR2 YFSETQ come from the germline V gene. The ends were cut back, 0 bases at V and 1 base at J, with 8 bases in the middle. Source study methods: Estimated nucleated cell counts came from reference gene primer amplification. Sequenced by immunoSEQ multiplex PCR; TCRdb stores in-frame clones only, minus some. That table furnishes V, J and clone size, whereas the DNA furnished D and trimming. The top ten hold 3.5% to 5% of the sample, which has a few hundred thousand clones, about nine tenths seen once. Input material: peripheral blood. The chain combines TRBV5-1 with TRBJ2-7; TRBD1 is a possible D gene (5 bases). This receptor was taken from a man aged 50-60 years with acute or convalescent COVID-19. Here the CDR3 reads CASSLEQESYEQYF. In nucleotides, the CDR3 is TGCGCCAGCAGCTTGGAACAGGAATCCTACGAGCAGTACTTC.